Reported below is one TCR beta chain. At the DNA level, this CDR3 is encoded by other sequences in the same sample as well. Germline CDR1 SEHNR, CDR2 FQNEAQ (reference sequence). The CDR3 sequence is 15 residues long. V was pared by 2 bases and J by 3 bases, with 3 bases of the junction left unmatched. This sample was taken from a study of cytomegalovirus exposure and HLA in healthy donors. On the study more broadly: An earlier analysis found fewer than 120 million unique TCR beta sequences from approximately 200 million T cells.

Primers for the PCR totalled 60 Vbeta and 13 Jbeta. This table comes from immunoSEQ multiplex PCR, and its TCRdb copy is limited to in-frame clones, with some not included. The table lists approximately 140,000 clones, about four fifths of them singletons. The chain has TRBV7-9 and TRBJ2-1, with TRBD1 matching 8 bases. The specimen sequenced was PBMCs. The sequence came from a male donor in good health and CMV-seronegative. The CDR3 nucleotides read TGTGCCAGCAGCTTAACACAGGGGGACTACAATGAGCAGTTCTTC. This translates into CASSLTQGDYNEQFF.